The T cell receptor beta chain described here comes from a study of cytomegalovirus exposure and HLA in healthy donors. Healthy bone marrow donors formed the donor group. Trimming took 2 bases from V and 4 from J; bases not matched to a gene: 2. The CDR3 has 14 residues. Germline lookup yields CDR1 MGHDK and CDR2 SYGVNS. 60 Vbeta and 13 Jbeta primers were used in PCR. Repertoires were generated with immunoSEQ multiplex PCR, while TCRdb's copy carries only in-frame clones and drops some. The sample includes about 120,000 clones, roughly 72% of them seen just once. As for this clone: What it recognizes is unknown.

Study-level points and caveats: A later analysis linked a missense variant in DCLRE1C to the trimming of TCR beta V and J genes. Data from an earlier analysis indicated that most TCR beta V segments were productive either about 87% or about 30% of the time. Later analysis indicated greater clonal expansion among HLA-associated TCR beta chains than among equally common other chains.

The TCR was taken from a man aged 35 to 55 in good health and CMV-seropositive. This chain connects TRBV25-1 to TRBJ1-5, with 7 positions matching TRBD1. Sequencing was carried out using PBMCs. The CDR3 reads CASSEPGQNQPQHF. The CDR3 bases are TGTGCCAGCAGTGAACCGGGACAGAATCAGCCCCAGCATTTT. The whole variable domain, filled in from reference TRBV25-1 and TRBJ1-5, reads EADIYQTPRYLVIGTGKKITLECSQTMGHDKMYWYQQDPGMELHLIHYSYGVNSTEKGDLSSESTVSRIRTEHFPLTLESARPSHTSQYLCASSEPGQNQPQHFGDGTRLSIL.